The 28 T cell receptor beta chains below were found in one sample sequenced in a study of control samples from healthy donors and cancer patients. Repertoires were generated with immunoSEQ multiplex PCR, while TCRdb's copy carries only in-frame clones and drops some. The profile shows 77,000 or so clones, roughly 91% of them singletons. What was sequenced was blood. The receptors were sampled from a man between 25 and 39 years old in good health.

This rearrangement joins TRBV20-1 to TRBJ2-3; D remains ambiguous. There are 15 residues in the CDR3. CDR1 and CDR2 (germline): DFQATT, SNEGSKA (reference sequence). Trimming pared 3 bases from V and 0 bases from J, leaving 13 bases between. CDR3 amino acids: CSASRRSTSTDTQYF. Here the CDR3 DNA reads TGCAGTGCTAGTCGGAGATCTACTAGCACAGATACGCAGTATTTT.

The chain links TRBV28 to TRBJ1-2; no clear D gene. Looked up from germline, CDR1 is MDHEN and CDR2 is SYDVKM. CDR3 length: 15 amino acids. V dropped 7 bases and J dropped 3 bases, with 18 bases sitting between them. CDR3 in DNA: TGTGCCAGCACCCCCCCGGGGTCTACCGACTATGGCTACACCTTC. Translated: CASTPPGSTDYGYTF.

This chain joins TRBV6-5 and TRBJ1-2; 7 positions agree with TRBD1. The germline V gene has CDR1 MNHEY and CDR2 SVGAGI. This CDR3 is built from 15 residues. V lost 7 bases to trimming and J lost 0 bases; unmatched junction nucleotides: 8. The CDR3 region has the DNA TGTGCCAGCAAAACACAGGGGATAGCTAACTATGGCTACACCTTC. This encodes CASKTQGIANYGYTF.

V usage is TRBV19 and J usage is TRBJ2-3; the D gene could be TRBD1 or TRBD2 (7 bases each). Trimming took off 1 base at V and 4 bases at J, with 15 bases between the two ends. CDR1 is LNHDA and CDR2 is SQIVND in the germline V gene (reference sequence). The CDR3 contains 16 residues. CDR3 residues: CASSIGDRAGADTQYF. Written as DNA, the CDR3 is TGTGCCAGTAGTATAGGAGACAGGGCGGGGGCAGATACGCAGTATTTT.

This clone came up once. The rearrangement joins TRBV7-9 to TRBJ1-5; 9 bases agree with TRBD1. The J segment lost 7 bases and the V segment lost 1 base, leaving 5 bases of the junction unmatched. Germline values: CDR1 SEHNR, CDR2 FQNEAQ (reference sequence). The CDR3 has 15 residues. The CDR3 spells CASSLGQGVGQPQHF. As DNA, the CDR3 is TGTGCCAGCAGCTTAGGACAGGGGGTAGGGCAGCCCCAGCATTTT. The complete variable domain, with remaining parts taken from reference TRBV7-9 and TRBJ1-5, reads DTGVSQNPRHKITKRGQNVTFRCDPISEHNRLYWYRQTLGQGPEFLTYFQNEAQLEKSRLLSDRFSAERPKGSFSTLEIQRTEQGDSAMYLCASSLGQGVGQPQHFGDGTRLSIL.

This chain links TRBV9 with TRBJ2-5, with D uncertain. The V end was cut by 2 bases, the J end by 5 bases, with 4 bases between. The CDR3 is 11 residues long. Germline V gene sequence: CDR1 SGDLS, CDR2 YYNGEE. CDR3 in DNA: TGTGCCAGCAGCGTTGAGGAGACCCAGTACTTC. This gives the protein CASSVEETQYF.

The rearrangement links TRBV24-1 to TRBJ2-7; D is possibly TRBD1 (6 bases). CDR1 KGHDR and CDR2 SFDVKD come from the germline V gene. The CDR3 is made up of 15 amino acids. Deletions cut 5 bases from V and 3 bases from J, with 16 bases between. The CDR3 loop reads CATSALEGGSYEQYF. Here the CDR3 DNA reads TGTGCCACCAGTGCCCTGGAAGGGGGAAGCTACGAGCAGTACTTC.

This clone was seen once. The gene calls are TRBV5-1 and TRBJ2-7, with 10 bases matching TRBD1. After removal of 1 base from V and 4 bases from J, the junction contained 5 bases not matched to a gene. The germline CDR1 and CDR2 sequences are SGHRS and YFSETQ. CDR3 length equals 15 residues. Written as DNA, the CDR3 is TGCGCCAGCAGCTTGCAGACAGGGGGCAAATACGAGCAGTACTTC. Residues: CASSLQTGGKYEQYF.

This rearrangement joins TRBV28 to TRBJ2-2; 11 nucleotides align to TRBD1. Trimming at V came to 2 bases and at J to 1 base, leaving 6 bases not matched to a gene. Germline CDR1 reads MDHEN; CDR2 reads SYDVKM. This CDR3 comprises 18 residues. In nucleotides, the CDR3 is TGTGCCAGCAGTTTAATCCCCGGGACAGGGGGGAACACCGGGGAGCTGTTTTTT. It yields the protein CASSLIPGTGGNTGELFF.

V and J are TRBV28 and TRBJ2-7; 8 nucleotides align to TRBD1. This CDR3 comprises 14 residues. From germline, CDR1 is MDHEN and CDR2 SYDVKM. J lost 4 bases, V lost 5 bases, and 7 bases had no gene match. CDR3 DNA sequence: TGTGCCAGCAGTGCCGGGACAGGTCGGTACGAGCAGTACTTC. This sequence encodes CASSAGTGRYEQYF.

The chain is built from TRBV5-1 and TRBJ1-5; perhaps TRBD1 as D (6 bases). The CDR3 sequence is 15 residues long. Trimming took off 4 bases at V and 5 bases at J, with 16 bases between the two ends. The germline CDR1 and CDR2 sequences are SGHRS and YFSETQ. The CDR3 region has the DNA TGCGCCAGCAGCCCCGGGACATCGGCGGATCAGCCCCAGCATTTT. This encodes CASSPGTSADQPQHF.

The V call is TRBV5-5, the J call TRBJ1-5; D is ambiguous. V was trimmed by 4 bases and J by 7 bases, leaving 15 bases between them. Germline V gene data show CDR1 as SGHKS and CDR2 as YYEKEE (reference sequence). CDR3 length: 14 residues. The CDR3: CASSLDVAPQPQHF. CDR3 DNA sequence: TGTGCCAGCAGCCTCGACGTGGCCCCACAGCCCCAGCATTTT.

The chain is built from TRBV18 and TRBJ1-5; maybe TRBD1 (5 bases). Germline CDR1 reads KGHSH; CDR2 reads LQKENI. V lost 2 bases and J 0 bases, leaving 8 bases between the germline ends. CDR3 length: 15 amino acids. The CDR3 reads CASSPRDGSNQPQHF. The CDR3 coding sequence is TGTGCCAGCTCACCAAGGGACGGTAGCAATCAGCCCCAGCATTTT.

The gene calls are TRBV7-3 and TRBJ2-3; possibly TRBD2 for D (5 bases). Germline CDR1 is SGHTA and CDR2 is FQGTGA. With 4 bases removed from V and 6 bases from J, the gap between germline ends came to 14 bases. This CDR3 contains 14 residues. The CDR3: CASSSGLESDTQYF. Written as DNA, the CDR3 is TGTGCCAGCAGCTCAGGACTGGAATCGGATACGCAGTATTTT.

The V gene is TRBV19, the J gene TRBJ2-3; tentative D call: TRBD2 (6 bases). Germline CDR1 is LNHDA and CDR2 is SQIVND (reference sequence). V was trimmed by 10 bases and J by 3 bases, leaving 11 bases between them. The length of the CDR3 is 12 residues. The CDR3 nucleotides read TGTGCCACCACGAGCGGGACAGATACGCAGTATTTT. Amino acid sequence: CATTSGTDTQYF.

The rearrangement uses TRBV5-4 and TRBJ2-5; maybe TRBD2 (5 bases). The CDR3 is 13 residues long. In germline, CDR1 is SGHNT, CDR2 YYREEE (reference sequence). V lost 2 bases and J lost 5, with 10 bases in between. DNA of the CDR3: TGTGCCAGCAGCTTCGTAGGCGGGGAGACCCAGTACTTC. Translating it yields CASSFVGGETQYF. Drawing the rest from reference TRBV5-4 and TRBJ2-5, the complete variable domain is ETGVTQSPTHLIKTRGQQVTLRCSSQSGHNTVSWYQQALGQGPQFIFQYYREEENGRGNFPPRFSGLQFPNYSSELNVNALELDDSALYLCASSFVGGETQYFGPGTRLLVL.

The genes are TRBV18 and TRBJ1-1; D is ambiguous. Per germline, CDR1 KGHSH and CDR2 LQKENI. The CDR3 contains 13 residues. Trimming took off 3 bases at V and 3 bases at J, with 8 bases between the two ends. This CDR3 reads CASSPRPDTEAFF. CDR3 nucleotide sequence: TGTGCCAGCTCACCGCGTCCGGACACTGAAGCTTTCTTT.

This rearrangement joins TRBV9 to TRBJ1-5; 7 nucleotides match TRBD1. This CDR3 is 14 amino acids long. V lost 4 bases to trimming and J lost 9 bases; unmatched junction nucleotides: 10. The germline CDR1 and CDR2 sequences are SGDLS and YYNGEE. The CDR3 loop reads CASSRGQGDLPQHF. CDR3 bases: TGTGCCAGCAGCCGGGGGCAGGGGGATTTGCCCCAGCATTTT.

This chain joins TRBV15 and TRBJ2-2; the D is unclear. V lost 4 bases and J 2 bases, leaving 8 bases between the germline ends. CDR1 and CDR2 from the germline V gene are LNHNV and YYDKDF (reference sequence). The CDR3 totals 14 residues. The CDR3 is CATSTSSNTGELFF. The CDR3 DNA reads TGTGCCACCAGCACATCCTCTAACACCGGGGAGCTGTTTTTT.

The chain has TRBV28 and TRBJ1-4, with D unclear. The CDR3 spans 15 residues. CDR1 is MDHEN, CDR2 SYDVKM, per germline. Trimming took off 5 bases at V and 4 bases at J, with 14 bases between the two ends. The CDR3 DNA follows: TGTGCCAGCAGTCTAGCCGGGAACTATAATGAAAAACTGTTTTTT. It encodes CASSLAGNYNEKLFF.

The gene calls are TRBV9 and TRBJ2-7; either TRBD1 or TRBD2 may fit D (6 bases each). Trimming pared 2 bases from V and 3 bases from J, leaving 12 bases between. The CDR3 runs 14 residues. Germline values: CDR1 SGDLS, CDR2 YYNGEE. The CDR3 DNA reads TGTGCCAGCAGCGTTGGCGGGACAAACTACGAGCAGTACTTC. This sequence encodes CASSVGGTNYEQYF.

This clone was seen once. The gene calls are TRBV20-1 and TRBJ2-1; D not certain. CDR3 length: 11 amino acids. Per the germline V gene, CDR1 is DFQATT and CDR2 is SNEGSKA (reference sequence). V lost 6 bases and J lost 5, with 8 bases in between. The CDR3 nucleotides are TGCAGTGCCAAGAGCCACAATGAGCAGTTCTTC. This sequence encodes CSAKSHNEQFF.

This chain links TRBV5-6 with TRBJ1-1; D is ambiguous. The V gene's germline CDR1 is SGHDT and CDR2 YYEEEE. V shed 0 bases and J shed 4 bases, with 7 bases lying between them. The CDR3 totals 13 residues. The CDR3 coding sequence is TGTGCCAGCAGCTTGGAGGTGGGCACTGAAGCTTTCTTT. Its protein is CASSLEVGTEAFF.

This chain connects TRBV7-2 to TRBJ1-2; 10 nucleotides agree with TRBD1. Germline assignment: CDR1 SGHTA and CDR2 FQGNSA. The CDR3 is 16 residues long. V lost 1 base to trimming and J lost 5 bases; unmatched junction nucleotides: 7. As DNA, the CDR3 is TGTGCCAGCAGCTTAGTTGCGGGGACAGGGGATTATGGCTACACCTTC. Residues: CASSLVAGTGDYGYTF.

This chain uses TRBV18 with TRBJ1-5; TRBD1 matches at 9 bases. J lost 8 bases, V lost 3 bases, and 14 bases had no gene match. The CDR3 has 17 amino acids. CDR1 is KGHSH and CDR2 is LQKENI in the germline V gene. The CDR3 region has the DNA TGTGCCAGCTCACCCCAGGACAGGGGAAGGGGCATCGAGCCCCAGCATTTT. Residues: CASSPQDRGRGIEPQHF.

The chain uses TRBV30 and TRBJ1-5; maybe TRBD1 (5 bases). With 5 bases removed from V and 3 bases from J, the gap between germline ends came to 11 bases. The V gene's germline CDR1 is GTSNPN and CDR2 SVGIG (reference sequence). The CDR3 sequence is 13 residues long. CDR3 in DNA: TGTGCCTGGGAGAGGGGTCACAATCAGCCCCAGCATTTT. It encodes CAWERGHNQPQHF.

The chain employs TRBV5-5 and TRBJ1-1, with D unclear. V was pared by 2 bases and J by 0 bases, with 8 bases between. In germline, CDR1 is SGHKS, CDR2 YYEKEE (reference sequence). The CDR3 runs to 14 residues. Written as DNA, the CDR3 is TGTGCCAGCAGCTTCGCAGACATGAACACTGAAGCTTTCTTT. It codes for CASSFADMNTEAFF.

This chain uses TRBV12-5 with TRBJ2-7, with D perhaps given as TRBD1 or TRBD2 (5 bases each). CDR1 and CDR2 (germline): LGHNT, FRNRAP. This CDR3 is built from 13 residues. V shed 3 bases and J shed 6 bases, with 12 bases lying between them. The CDR3 sequence is CASGLYGDGEQYF. For the CDR3, the DNA is TGTGCTAGTGGTTTATACGGGGACGGCGAGCAGTACTTC.